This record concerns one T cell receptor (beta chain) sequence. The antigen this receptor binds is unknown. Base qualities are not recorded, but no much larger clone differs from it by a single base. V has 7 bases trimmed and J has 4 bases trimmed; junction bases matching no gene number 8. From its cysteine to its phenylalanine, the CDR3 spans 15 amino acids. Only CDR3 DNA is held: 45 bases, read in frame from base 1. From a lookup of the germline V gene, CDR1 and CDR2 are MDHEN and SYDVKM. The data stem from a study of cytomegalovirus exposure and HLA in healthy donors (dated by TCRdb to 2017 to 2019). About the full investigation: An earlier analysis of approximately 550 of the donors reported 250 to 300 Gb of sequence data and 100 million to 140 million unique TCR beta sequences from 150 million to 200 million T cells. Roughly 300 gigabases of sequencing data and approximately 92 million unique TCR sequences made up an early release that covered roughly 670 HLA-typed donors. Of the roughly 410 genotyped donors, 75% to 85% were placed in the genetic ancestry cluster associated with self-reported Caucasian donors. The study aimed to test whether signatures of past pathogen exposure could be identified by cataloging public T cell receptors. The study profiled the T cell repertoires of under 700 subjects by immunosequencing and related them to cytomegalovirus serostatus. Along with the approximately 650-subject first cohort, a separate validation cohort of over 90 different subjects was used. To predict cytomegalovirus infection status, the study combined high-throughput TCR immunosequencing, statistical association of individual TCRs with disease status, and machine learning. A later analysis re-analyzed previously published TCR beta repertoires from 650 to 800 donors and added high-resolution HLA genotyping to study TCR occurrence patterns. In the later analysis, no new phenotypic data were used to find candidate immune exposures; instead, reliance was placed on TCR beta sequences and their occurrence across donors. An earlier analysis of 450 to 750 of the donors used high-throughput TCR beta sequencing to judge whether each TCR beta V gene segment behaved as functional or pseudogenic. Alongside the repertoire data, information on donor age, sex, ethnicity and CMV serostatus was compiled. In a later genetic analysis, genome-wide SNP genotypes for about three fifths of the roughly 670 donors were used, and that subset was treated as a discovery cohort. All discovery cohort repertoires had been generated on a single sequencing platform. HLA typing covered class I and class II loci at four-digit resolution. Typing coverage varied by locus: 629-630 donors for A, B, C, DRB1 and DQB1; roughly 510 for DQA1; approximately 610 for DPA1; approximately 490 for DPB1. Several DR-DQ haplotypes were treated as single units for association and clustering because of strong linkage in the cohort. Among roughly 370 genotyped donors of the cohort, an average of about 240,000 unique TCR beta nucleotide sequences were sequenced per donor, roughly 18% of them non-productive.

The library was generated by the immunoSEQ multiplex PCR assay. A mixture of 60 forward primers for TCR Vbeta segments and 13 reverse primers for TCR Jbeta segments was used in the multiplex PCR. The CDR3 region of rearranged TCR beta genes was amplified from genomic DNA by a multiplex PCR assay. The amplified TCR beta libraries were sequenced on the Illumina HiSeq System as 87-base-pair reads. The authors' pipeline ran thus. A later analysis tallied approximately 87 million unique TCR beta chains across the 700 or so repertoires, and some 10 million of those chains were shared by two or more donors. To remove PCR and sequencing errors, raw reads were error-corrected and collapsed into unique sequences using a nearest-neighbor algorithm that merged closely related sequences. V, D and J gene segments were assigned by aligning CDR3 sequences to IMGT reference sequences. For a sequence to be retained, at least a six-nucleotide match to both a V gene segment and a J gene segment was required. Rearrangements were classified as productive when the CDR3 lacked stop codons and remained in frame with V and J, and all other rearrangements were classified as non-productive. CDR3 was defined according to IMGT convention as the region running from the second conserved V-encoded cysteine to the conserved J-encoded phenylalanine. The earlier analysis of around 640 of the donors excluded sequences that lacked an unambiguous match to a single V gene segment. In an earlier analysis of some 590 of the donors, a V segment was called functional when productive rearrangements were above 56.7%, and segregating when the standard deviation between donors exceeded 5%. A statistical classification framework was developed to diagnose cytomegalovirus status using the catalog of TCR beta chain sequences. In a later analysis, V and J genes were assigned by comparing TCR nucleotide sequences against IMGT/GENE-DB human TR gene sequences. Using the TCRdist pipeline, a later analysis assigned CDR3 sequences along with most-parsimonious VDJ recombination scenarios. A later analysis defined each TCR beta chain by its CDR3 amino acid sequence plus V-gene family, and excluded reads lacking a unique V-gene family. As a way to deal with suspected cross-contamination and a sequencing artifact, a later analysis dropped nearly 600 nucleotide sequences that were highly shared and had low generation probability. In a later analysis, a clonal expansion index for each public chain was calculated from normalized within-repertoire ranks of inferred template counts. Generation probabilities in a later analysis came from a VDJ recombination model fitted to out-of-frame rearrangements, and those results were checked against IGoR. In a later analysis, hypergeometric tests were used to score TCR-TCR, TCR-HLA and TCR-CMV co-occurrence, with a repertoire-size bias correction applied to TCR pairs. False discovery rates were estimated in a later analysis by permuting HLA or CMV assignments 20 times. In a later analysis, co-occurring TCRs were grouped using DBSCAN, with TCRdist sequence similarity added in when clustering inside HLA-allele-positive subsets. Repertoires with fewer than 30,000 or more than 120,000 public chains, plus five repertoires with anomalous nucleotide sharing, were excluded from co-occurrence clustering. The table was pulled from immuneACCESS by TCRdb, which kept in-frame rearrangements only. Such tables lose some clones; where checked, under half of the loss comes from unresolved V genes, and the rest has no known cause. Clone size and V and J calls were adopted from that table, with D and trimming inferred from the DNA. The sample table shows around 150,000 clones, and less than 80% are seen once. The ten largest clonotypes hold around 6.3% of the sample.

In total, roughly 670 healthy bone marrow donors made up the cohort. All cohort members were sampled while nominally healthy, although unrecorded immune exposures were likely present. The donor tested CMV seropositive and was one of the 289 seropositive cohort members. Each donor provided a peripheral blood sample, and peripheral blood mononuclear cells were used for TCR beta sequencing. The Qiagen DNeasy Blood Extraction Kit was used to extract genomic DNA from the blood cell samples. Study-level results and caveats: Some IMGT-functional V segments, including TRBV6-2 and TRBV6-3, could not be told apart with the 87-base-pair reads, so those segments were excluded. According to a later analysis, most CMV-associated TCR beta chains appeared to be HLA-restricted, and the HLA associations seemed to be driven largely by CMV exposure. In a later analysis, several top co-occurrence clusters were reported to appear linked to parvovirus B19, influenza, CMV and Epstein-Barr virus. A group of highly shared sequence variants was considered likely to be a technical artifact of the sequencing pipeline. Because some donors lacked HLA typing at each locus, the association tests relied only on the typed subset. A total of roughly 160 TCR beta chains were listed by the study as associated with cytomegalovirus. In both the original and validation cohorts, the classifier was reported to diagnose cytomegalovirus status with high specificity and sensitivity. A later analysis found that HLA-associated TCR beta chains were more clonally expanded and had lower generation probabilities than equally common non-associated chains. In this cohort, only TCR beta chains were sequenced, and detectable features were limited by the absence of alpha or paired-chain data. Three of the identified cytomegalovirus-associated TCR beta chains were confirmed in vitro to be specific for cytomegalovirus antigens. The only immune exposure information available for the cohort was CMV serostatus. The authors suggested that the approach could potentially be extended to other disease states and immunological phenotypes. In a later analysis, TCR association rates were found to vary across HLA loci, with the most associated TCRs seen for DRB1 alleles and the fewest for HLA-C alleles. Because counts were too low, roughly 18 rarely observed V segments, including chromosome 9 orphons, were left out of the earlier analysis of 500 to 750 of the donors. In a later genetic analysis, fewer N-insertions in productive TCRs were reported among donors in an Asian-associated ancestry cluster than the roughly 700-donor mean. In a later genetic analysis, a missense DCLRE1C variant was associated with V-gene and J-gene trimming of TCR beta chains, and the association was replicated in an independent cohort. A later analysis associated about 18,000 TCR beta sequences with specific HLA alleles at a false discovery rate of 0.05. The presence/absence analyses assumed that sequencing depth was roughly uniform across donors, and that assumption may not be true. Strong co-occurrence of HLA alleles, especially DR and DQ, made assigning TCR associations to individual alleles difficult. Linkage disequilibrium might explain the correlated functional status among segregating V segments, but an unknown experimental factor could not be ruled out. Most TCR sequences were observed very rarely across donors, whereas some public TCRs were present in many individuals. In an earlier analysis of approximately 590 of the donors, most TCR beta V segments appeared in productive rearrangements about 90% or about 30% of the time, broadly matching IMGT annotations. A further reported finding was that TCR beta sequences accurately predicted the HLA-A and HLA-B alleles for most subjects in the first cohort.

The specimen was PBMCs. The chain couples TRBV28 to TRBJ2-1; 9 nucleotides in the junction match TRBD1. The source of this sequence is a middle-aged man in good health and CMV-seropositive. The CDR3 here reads CASTLIGTGYNEQFF. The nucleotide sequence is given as TGTGCCAGCACCCTAATTGGGACAGGGTACAATGAGCAGTTCTTC.